The present T cell receptor beta chain was sequenced within a study of CD8 T cells in Susac syndrome. This clonotype has a single count. Negative isolation was applied to CD8+ and CD4+ T cells, and FACS enrichment was applied to TEMRA cells. Losses at the gene ends were 4 bases for V and 4 bases for J; bases not matched to a gene: 9. The V gene's germline CDR1 is LGHDT and CDR2 YNNKEL (reference sequence). The length of the CDR3 is 16 residues. Reverse transcription of roughly 0.45 to 1 ug RNA used random hexamers. Across 54 Vbeta and 13 Jbeta, immunoSEQ multiplex PCR amplified TCR beta CDR3. TCRdb independently ran MiXCR on the immunoSEQ multiplex PCR reads; one entry per CDR3 protein. Of about 140,000 distinct CDR3 sequences listed, around 95% are singletons.

The TCR was taken from a human donor with multiple sclerosis. Sample: CD4+ T cells from PBMCs. The chain has TRBV3-1 and TRBJ2-3, with 9 bases matching TRBD2. As DNA, the CDR3 is TGTGCCAGCAGCCTACTAGCAGCGGGGGGATCAGATACGCAGTATTTT. Translated: CASSLLAAGGSDTQYF.